Listed here are 2 T cell receptor beta chains from one sample, sequenced in a study of T cells in Graves' hyperthyroidism and ophthalmopathy. The CDR3 regions of TCR beta were amplified from RNA transcripts. HTBI primers were used for first-round RT-PCR of the TCR CDR3. Via MiXCR, TCRdb re-called the multiplex PCR reads, giving one row per CDR3 protein. The repertoire has a few hundred thousand distinct CDR3 sequences, roughly 15% of them found once; the top ten carry about 14%. Source material: blood. These receptors all stem from a woman aged 40 to 50 with Graves' hyperthyroidism that later progressed to Graves' ophthalmopathy.

This clonotype showed up just a few times. V usage is TRBV6-1 and J usage is TRBJ2-6; D may be TRBD1 (6 bases). With 6 bases removed from V and 2 bases from J, the gap between germline ends came to 11 bases. This CDR3 is built from 15 residues. The germline CDR1 and CDR2 sequences are MNHNS and SASEGT. DNA of the CDR3: TGTGCCAGCAGACAACAGGGCGCTGGGGCCAACGTCCTGACTTTC. This encodes CASRQQGAGANVLTF.

This clonotype was recorded at least ten times. CDR3 amino acids: CASALAGAYEQYF. In nucleotides, the CDR3 is TGTGCCAGCGCTCTAGCGGGGGCCTACGAGCAGTACTTC. The V gene is TRBV6-1, the J gene TRBJ2-7, with 10 bases identical to TRBD2. Germline V gene data show CDR1 as MNHNS and CDR2 as SASEGT. This CDR3 comprises 13 residues. J lost 2 bases, V lost 8 bases, and 3 bases had no gene match.